Following are 17 T cell receptor beta chains from one sample sequenced in a study of T cells in tuberculosis. Sorting used thawed, overnight-rested PBMC stained with anti-CD3, a viability dye and GMM-loaded CD1B tetramer. The CD1B tetramers carried C32 glucose monomycolate purified from Rhodococcus equi. Here immunoSEQ multiplex PCR was the method, and the copy in TCRdb shows in-frame clones only, minus some. The repertoire holds roughly 61,000 clones, 88% seen once, with just over 20% in the top ten. Specimen: CD1b-GMM tetramer-negative cells sorted from PBMCs. The receptors derive from an adult woman with latent tuberculosis.

DNA for the CDR3: TGTGCCAGCAGCTCGAACAGGGAATACTACTCTGAAGCTTTCTTT. It yields the protein CASSSNREYYSEAFF. The rearrangement joins TRBV7-9 to TRBJ1-1, with D possibly TRBD1 on 6 matching bases. In germline, CDR1 is SEHNR, CDR2 FQNEAQ (reference sequence). CDR3 length equals 15 residues. Trimming took 4 bases from V and 6 from J, leaving 18 bases between them.

This chain links TRBV28 with TRBJ2-5, with D possibly being TRBD1 (5 bases). This CDR3 has 13 amino acids. V lost 1 base and J lost 7, with 10 bases in between. Germline V gene lookup returns CDR1 MDHEN and CDR2 SYDVKM. The CDR3 spells CASSLSGSGTQYF. CDR3 nucleotides: TGTGCCAGCAGTTTATCAGGGTCGGGGACCCAGTACTTC.

V is TRBV27 and J is TRBJ1-5; no firm D call. There are 12 residues in the CDR3. The V end was cut by 7 bases, the J end by 6 bases, with 10 bases between. CDR1 is MNHEY and CDR2 is SMNVEV in the germline V gene (reference sequence). The DNA of the CDR3 is TGTGCCAGCAATAACCCGGGTCAGCCCCAGCATTTT. This encodes CASNNPGQPQHF.

The chain joins TRBV21-1 to TRBJ2-1; the table's D gene call, TRBD2, was not cross checked with the DNA. TRBV21-1 is a listed pseudogene. This CDR3 is 16 amino acids long. CDR3 sequence (DNA): TGTGCCAGCGAGTACCTAGCAGACGGAAATTTCAATGAGCAGTTCTTC. The encoded protein is CASEYLADGNFNEQFF.

The chain uses TRBV25-1 and TRBJ1-1; a possible D gene is TRBD1 (6 bases). Germline CDR1 is MGHDK and CDR2 is SYGVNS. The V end was cut by 6 bases, the J end by 5 bases, with 16 bases between. This CDR3 spans 14 amino acids. The CDR3 loop is CASRSGGPRTEAFF. The CDR3 bases are TGTGCCAGCAGGTCCGGGGGGCCGAGGACTGAAGCTTTCTTT.

The chain recombines TRBV10-3 with TRBJ2-5; 13 bases are a match to TRBD2. Germline V gene sequence: CDR1 ENHRY, CDR2 SYGVKD. V shed 6 bases and J 5 bases; nucleotides not matched to a gene: 6. The CDR3 extends over 15 amino acids. The CDR3 nucleotides are TGTGCCATCAGAGGACTAGCGGGAGACGGGGAGACCCAGTACTTC. Amino acids: CAIRGLAGDGETQYF.

V usage is TRBV5-4 and J usage is TRBJ1-1; 7 bases match TRBD1. The germline CDR1 and CDR2 sequences are SGHNT and YYREEE (reference sequence). V lost 1 base to trimming and J lost 6 bases; unmatched junction nucleotides: 6. The CDR3 length is 14 residues. CDR3 protein: CASSLRQGAPEAFF. In DNA, the CDR3 is TGTGCCAGCAGCTTGAGACAGGGCGCACCTGAAGCTTTCTTT.

The chain links TRBV12-5 to TRBJ1-1, with D tentatively TRBD1 (6 bases). The CDR3 covers 14 residues. With 1 base removed from V and 5 bases from J, the gap between germline ends came to 11 bases. CDR1 and CDR2 from the germline V gene are LGHNT and FRNRAP. In nucleotides, the CDR3 is TGTGCTAGTGGTTTGGGGGCGGGGGCGACTGAAGCTTTCTTT. Translating it yields CASGLGAGATEAFF. Drawing the rest from reference TRBV12-5 and TRBJ1-1, the complete variable domain is DARVTQTPRHKVTEMGQEVTMRCQPILGHNTVFWYRQTMMQGLELLAYFRNRAPLDDSGMPKDRFSAEMPDATLATLKIQPSEPRDSAVYFCASGLGAGATEAFFGQGTRLTVV.

The chain carries TRBV4-3 and TRBJ1-2; possibly TRBD1 for D (5 bases). Germline lookup yields CDR1 LGHNA and CDR2 YSLEER. The CDR3 runs to 14 residues. Trimming shortened V by 1 base and J by 2 bases, and 8 bases separated the two germline ends. In DNA, the CDR3 is TGCGCCAGCAGCCAAGCCCGGGGGAACTATGGCTACACCTTC. It encodes CASSQARGNYGYTF.

The gene calls are TRBV4-1 and TRBJ1-4, with 8 nucleotides matching TRBD1. This CDR3 is 15 amino acids long. Germline loops: CDR1 MGHRA, CDR2 YSYEKL. The V and J ends lost 1 base and 4 bases, in that order; junction bases with no gene match: 2. CDR3 amino acids: CASSQGTGHNEKLFF. The DNA of the CDR3 is TGCGCCAGCAGCCAAGGGACAGGGCATAATGAAAAACTGTTTTTT.

This chain connects TRBV28 to TRBJ1-1; 9 positions agree with TRBD1. The CDR3 sequence is 18 residues long. The V and J ends lost 1 base and 0 bases, in that order; junction bases with no gene match: 9. CDR1 is MDHEN, CDR2 SYDVKM, per germline. The CDR3 here is CASSLSGTGMGMNTEAFF. The CDR3 region has the DNA TGTGCCAGCAGTTTATCCGGGACAGGGATGGGGATGAACACTGAAGCTTTCTTT. Together with reference TRBV28 and TRBJ1-1, the CDR3 gives the full variable domain: DVKVTQSSRYLVKRTGEKVFLECVQDMDHENMFWYRQDPGLGLRLIYFSYDVKMKEKGDIPEGYSVSREKKERFSLILESASTNQTSMYLCASSLSGTGMGMNTEAFFGQGTRLTVV.

The chain is built from TRBV18 and TRBJ2-5, with no clear D. Per germline, CDR1 KGHSH and CDR2 LQKENI. The CDR3 covers 12 residues. The V and J ends lost 0 bases and 4 bases respectively, with 3 bases between them. The CDR3 sequence: CASSPPRETQYF. The DNA for the CDR3 is TGTGCCAGCTCACCACCGCGAGAGACCCAGTACTTC.

The V and J genes are TRBV4-1 and TRBJ2-7; D ambiguous. Between the trimmed V and J ends, which lost 4 bases and 4 bases, there was a span of 17 bases. There are 15 residues in the CDR3. In germline, CDR1 is MGHRA, CDR2 YSYEKL. CDR3 sequence (DNA): TGCGCCAGCAGCCTTGCTGAATCCTCGGTATACGAGCAGTACTTC. This codes for CASSLAESSVYEQYF.

Worth noting for this clone: Its ends do not fully match the called genes, so a read error is possible. Different DNA sequences within this sample yield the same CDR3. The chain couples TRBV9 to TRBJ1-1, with D perhaps TRBD1 (5 bases). This CDR3 comprises 16 residues. CDR1 SGDLS and CDR2 YYNGEE come from the germline V gene. DNA for the CDR3: TGTGCCAGCACCCCACCGGGAGCAGGGACCCTAGGTGAAGCCTTCTTT. It codes for CASTPPGAGTLGEAFF. Full variable domain (missing parts from reference TRBV9 and TRBJ1-1): DSGVTQTPKHLITATGQRVTLRCSPRSGDLSVYWYQQSLDQGLQFLIQYYNGEERAKGNILERFSAQQFPDLHSELNLSSLELGDSALYFCASTPPGAGTLGEAFFGQGTRLTVV.

The chain recombines TRBV27 with TRBJ2-7; 8 nucleotides align to TRBD1. CDR1 MNHEY and CDR2 SMNVEV come from the germline V gene (reference sequence). The CDR3 extends over 13 amino acids. V lost 5 bases to trimming and J lost 3 bases; unmatched junction nucleotides: 3. CDR3 coding DNA: TGTGCCAGCAGTCTCACAGGGGGCTACGAGCAGTACTTC. As protein: CASSLTGGYEQYF.

This chain connects TRBV18 to TRBJ2-1; D is unclear. The CDR3 has 15 residues. Germline V CDR1 and CDR2: KGHSH, LQKENI. Between the trimmed V and J ends, which lost 3 bases and 5 bases, there was a span of 14 bases. DNA of the CDR3: TGTGCCAGCTCACCGAGAGTGGAGTTTCACAATGAGCAGTTCTTC. It codes for CASSPRVEFHNEQFF.

J is TRBJ1-2 and V is TRBV14; the D is unclear. Germline V gene data show CDR1 as SGHDN and CDR2 as FVKESK. The CDR3 is 15 amino acids. Trimming shortened V by 4 bases and J by 6 bases, and 18 bases separated the two germline ends. CDR3 protein: CASSPSGVTFHGYTF. CDR3 nucleotides: TGTGCCAGCAGCCCCTCAGGCGTTACTTTCCATGGCTACACCTTC.